This is a list of T cell receptor beta chains from one sample in a study of T cell repertoires in aging, cancer and after chemotherapy. Each CDR3 protein gets one entry after TCRdb re-called the multiplex PCR reads with MiXCR. This table has approximately 7,800 distinct CDR3 sequences, around two fifths appearing once. Material for sequencing was blood. Source of these receptors: a human donor in good health. Each CDR3 is given without its conserved first and last residue. Size tells how often a clone was seen (once, few, many) or the class of an expanded clone, and some rows leave it out.

abundance: .
j_gene: TRBJ2-2
v_gene: TRBV18
CDR3aa: ASSPPSKAGATGELF

abundance: .
j_gene: TRBJ2-1
v_gene: TRBV11-2
CDR3aa: ASSLLAARAGEQF

abundance: .
j_gene: TRBJ2-1
v_gene: TRBV7-6
CDR3aa: ASSLALAGSYNEQF

abundance: .
j_gene: TRBJ1-2
v_gene: TRBV5-5
CDR3aa: ASSLGTDPYGYT

abundance: large
j_gene: TRBJ2-6
v_gene: TRBV29-1
CDR3aa: SVGSGANVLT

abundance: .
j_gene: TRBJ2-1
v_gene: TRBV6-5
CDR3aa: ASTSTIHNEQF

abundance: few
j_gene: TRBJ2-7
v_gene: TRBV19
CDR3aa: ASSIGRDYEQY

abundance: .
j_gene: TRBJ1-6
v_gene: TRBV30
CDR3aa: AWMRGSYNSPLH

abundance: few
j_gene: TRBJ2-7
v_gene: TRBV6-5
CDR3aa: ASSYSYTSGGSGVYEQY

abundance: medium-sized
j_gene: TRBJ1-1
v_gene: TRBV29-1
CDR3aa: SVSRGFGTEAF

abundance: .
j_gene: TRBJ2-7
v_gene: TRBV5-1
CDR3aa: ASSLARGGHYEQY

abundance: few
j_gene: TRBJ2-1
v_gene: TRBV7-2
CDR3aa: ASIPGTNYNEQF

abundance: .
j_gene: TRBJ2-7
v_gene: TRBV5-6
CDR3aa: ASSPLGGPYEQY

abundance: medium-sized
j_gene: TRBJ2-2
v_gene: TRBV5-6
CDR3aa: ASSRGVKDTGELF

abundance: medium-sized
j_gene: TRBJ2-3
v_gene: TRBV19
CDR3aa: ASKRLGTGSTDTQY

abundance: .
j_gene: TRBJ2-1
v_gene: TRBV29-1
CDR3aa: SSRGAGGLNKQF

abundance: medium-sized
j_gene: TRBJ2-5
v_gene: TRBV29-1
CDR3aa: SVEALVETQY

abundance: few
j_gene: TRBJ1-3
v_gene: TRBV6-1
CDR3aa: ASRLQETGNTIY

abundance: .
j_gene: TRBJ2-3
v_gene: TRBV30
CDR3aa: ACSGVGTDTKY

abundance: .
j_gene: TRBJ1-1
v_gene: TRBV12-3/TRBV12-4
CDR3aa: ASSLSQVVAF

abundance: once
j_gene: TRBJ2-3
v_gene: TRBV27
CDR3aa: ASSSFRGGGYTQY

abundance: .
j_gene: TRBJ1-6
v_gene: TRBV7-2
CDR3aa: ASSLSVYSPLH

abundance: .
j_gene: TRBJ1-1
v_gene: TRBV6-5
CDR3aa: ASSYAANTEAF

abundance: .
j_gene: TRBJ1-1
v_gene: TRBV19
CDR3aa: ASTVGGAEAF

abundance: few
j_gene: TRBJ1-5
v_gene: TRBV19
CDR3aa: ASSIARVNQPQH

abundance: .
j_gene: TRBJ2-7
v_gene: TRBV15
CDR3aa: ATSRGQGISYEQY

abundance: .
j_gene: TRBJ1-1
v_gene: TRBV6-1
CDR3aa: ASSEALLRTGYAEAF

abundance: large
j_gene: TRBJ1-5
v_gene: TRBV19
CDR3aa: ASSSTLPQH

abundance: medium-sized
j_gene: TRBJ1-4
v_gene: TRBV13
CDR3aa: ASSLRSWVNEKLF

abundance: few
j_gene: TRBJ1-2
v_gene: TRBV19
CDR3aa: ASSNPDGYGYT

abundance: large
j_gene: TRBJ2-1
v_gene: TRBV11-1
CDR3aa: ASSPQGATNEQF

abundance: .
j_gene: TRBJ1-4
v_gene: TRBV5-5
CDR3aa: ASSTDRASNEKLF

abundance: few
j_gene: TRBJ1-4
v_gene: TRBV7-6
CDR3aa: ASSLAEGMATNEKLF

abundance: .
j_gene: TRBJ2-2
v_gene: TRBV27
CDR3aa: ASSLGGQVDTGELF

abundance: few
j_gene: TRBJ2-7
v_gene: TRBV15
CDR3aa: ATSRVAGGSYEQY

abundance: once
j_gene: TRBJ2-3
v_gene: TRBV29-1
CDR3aa: SVGGGGALRTDTQY

abundance: few
j_gene: TRBJ2-2
v_gene: TRBV19
CDR3aa: ASSIGAGTELPGELF

abundance: .
j_gene: TRBJ2-1
v_gene: TRBV10-3
CDR3aa: AISVLAGGTYNEQF

abundance: few
j_gene: TRBJ1-6
v_gene: TRBV27
CDR3aa: ASSFGTFSPLH

abundance: medium-sized
j_gene: TRBJ2-1
v_gene: TRBV29-1
CDR3aa: SVVPSGSFEQF

abundance: .
j_gene: TRBJ2-1
v_gene: TRBV19
CDR3aa: ASSIVGLKTSGRVDNEQF

abundance: .
j_gene: TRBJ2-5
v_gene: TRBV7-6
CDR3aa: ASSLGIRETQY

abundance: medium-sized
j_gene: TRBJ2-3
v_gene: TRBV27
CDR3aa: ASSLIGTDTQY

abundance: medium-sized
j_gene: TRBJ2-1
v_gene: TRBV6-5
CDR3aa: ASRPDGDNEQF

abundance: .
j_gene: TRBJ1-1
v_gene: TRBV19
CDR3aa: ASSMEQGIAEAF

abundance: once
j_gene: TRBJ1-1
v_gene: TRBV27
CDR3aa: ASSPQGTGTEAF

abundance: .
j_gene: TRBJ1-6
v_gene: TRBV7-3
CDR3aa: ASSLGVGNSPLH

abundance: .
j_gene: TRBJ2-6
v_gene: TRBV5-6
CDR3aa: ASSLAGTPDSGANVLT

abundance: .
j_gene: TRBJ2-1
v_gene: TRBV19
CDR3aa: ATKRTVSRNEQF

abundance: .
j_gene: TRBJ2-1
v_gene: TRBV5-1
CDR3aa: ASSLSGGGTSSYNEQF

abundance: .
j_gene: TRBJ2-7
v_gene: TRBV5-4
CDR3aa: ASSLGRDRAYEQY

abundance: .
j_gene: TRBJ1-5
v_gene: TRBV6-4
CDR3aa: ASSAASGSNQPQH

abundance: few
j_gene: TRBJ2-2
v_gene: TRBV11-2
CDR3aa: ASIPGLAWNTGELF

abundance: .
j_gene: TRBJ2-1
v_gene: TRBV7-6
CDR3aa: ASSSLAGGVNEQF

abundance: few
j_gene: TRBJ1-1
v_gene: TRBV11-1
CDR3aa: ASSLNGVNTEAF

abundance: .
j_gene: TRBJ2-2
v_gene: TRBV12-3/TRBV12-4
CDR3aa: ASSFRPTLDTGELF

abundance: few
j_gene: TRBJ2-5
v_gene: TRBV10-3
CDR3aa: AINGGPGGGETQY

abundance: .
j_gene: TRBJ1-2
v_gene: TRBV27
CDR3aa: ASSLRGNYGYT

abundance: .
j_gene: TRBJ2-7
v_gene: TRBV5-6
CDR3aa: ASSFRNSYEQY

abundance: few
j_gene: TRBJ2-2
v_gene: TRBV6-6
CDR3aa: ASTPDRAATGELF